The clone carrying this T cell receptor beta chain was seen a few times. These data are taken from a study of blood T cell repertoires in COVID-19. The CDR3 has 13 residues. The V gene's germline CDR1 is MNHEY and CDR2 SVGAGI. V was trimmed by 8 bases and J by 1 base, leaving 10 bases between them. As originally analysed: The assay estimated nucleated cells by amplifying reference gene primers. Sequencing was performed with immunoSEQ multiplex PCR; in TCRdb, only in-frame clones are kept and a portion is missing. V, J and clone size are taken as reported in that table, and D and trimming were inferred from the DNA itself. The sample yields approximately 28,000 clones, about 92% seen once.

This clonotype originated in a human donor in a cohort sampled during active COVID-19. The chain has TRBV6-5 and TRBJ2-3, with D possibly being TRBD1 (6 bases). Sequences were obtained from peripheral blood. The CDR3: CASQDRRTDTQYF. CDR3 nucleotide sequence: TGTGCCAGCCAAGACAGGCGCACAGATACGCAGTATTTT.